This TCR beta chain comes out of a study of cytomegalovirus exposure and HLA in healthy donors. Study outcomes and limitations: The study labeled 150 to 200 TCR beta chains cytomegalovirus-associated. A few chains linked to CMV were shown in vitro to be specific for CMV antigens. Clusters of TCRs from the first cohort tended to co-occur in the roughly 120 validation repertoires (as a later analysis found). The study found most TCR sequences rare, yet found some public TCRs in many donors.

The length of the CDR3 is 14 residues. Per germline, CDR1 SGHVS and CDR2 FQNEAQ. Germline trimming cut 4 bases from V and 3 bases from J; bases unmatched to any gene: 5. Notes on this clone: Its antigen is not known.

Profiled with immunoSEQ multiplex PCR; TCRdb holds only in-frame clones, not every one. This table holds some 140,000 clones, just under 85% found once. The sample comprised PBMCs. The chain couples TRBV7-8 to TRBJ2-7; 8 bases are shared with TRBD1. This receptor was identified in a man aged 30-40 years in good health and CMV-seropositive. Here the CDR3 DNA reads TGTGCCAGCAGCTCAACTACAGGGGGCTACGAGCAGTACTTC. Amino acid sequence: CASSSTTGGYEQYF.